This T cell receptor beta chain emerged from a study of cytomegalovirus exposure and HLA in healthy donors. As to this clone: Its antigen remains unidentified.

Germline V lookup: CDR1 SNHLY, CDR2 FYNNEI. This CDR3 has 14 amino acids. V lost 9 bases and J lost 4; bases outside the gene matches: 7. Study-wide results and caveats: Among CMV-associated TCR beta chains, most appeared HLA-restricted in a later analysis. CMV serostatus stood as the only immune exposure information on hand. The authors enumerated 150 to 200 TCR beta chains as linked to cytomegalovirus. Follow-up analysis later connected one missense variant in DCLRE1C with trimming of TCR beta V- and J-genes.

Researchers ran the PCR with 60 Vbeta and 13 Jbeta primers. The assay was immunoSEQ multiplex PCR, and TCRdb's table has in-frame clones only and misses some. The sample shows approximately 290,000 clones, roughly 80% of them seen only once. The source of this sequence is a girl aged 2 to 10 in good health and CMV-seronegative. The sequencing input was PBMCs. The V call is TRBV2, the J call TRBJ2-1; 9 positions match TRBD1. The DNA for the CDR3 is TGTGCCAGTTGCGCGGGACAGGGTTACAATGAGCAGTTCTTC. Its translation: CASCAGQGYNEQFF.